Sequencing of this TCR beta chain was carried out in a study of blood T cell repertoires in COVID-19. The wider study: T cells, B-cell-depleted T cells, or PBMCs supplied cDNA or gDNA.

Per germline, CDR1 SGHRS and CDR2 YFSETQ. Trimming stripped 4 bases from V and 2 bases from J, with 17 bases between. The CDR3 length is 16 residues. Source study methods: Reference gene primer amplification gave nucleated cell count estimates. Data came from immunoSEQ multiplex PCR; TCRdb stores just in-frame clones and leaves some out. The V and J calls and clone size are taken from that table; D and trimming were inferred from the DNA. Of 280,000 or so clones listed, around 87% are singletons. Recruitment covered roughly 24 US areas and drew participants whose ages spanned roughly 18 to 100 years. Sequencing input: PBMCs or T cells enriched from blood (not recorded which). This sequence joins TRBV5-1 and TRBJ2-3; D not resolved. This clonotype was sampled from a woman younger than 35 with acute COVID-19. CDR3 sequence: CASSKVAGTHTDTQYF. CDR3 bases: TGCGCCAGCAGCAAGGTGGCAGGAACCCACACAGATACGCAGTATTTT.